This TCR beta chain was sequenced for a study of cytomegalovirus exposure and HLA in healthy donors. Points from the study as a whole: First-cohort TCR clusters were later found to tend to co-occur in the 120 or so validation repertoires.

Remarks on this clone: Its antigen is unknown.

Sequenced by immunoSEQ multiplex PCR; TCRdb stores in-frame clones only, minus some. The table records 260,000 or so clones, roughly 89% of them present only once. This CDR3 region has 17 residues. The germline gives CDR1 MGHRA, CDR2 YSYEKL. V lost 0 bases, J lost 6 bases, and 10 bases stayed unmatched. The sequence came from a man aged 18 to 29 in good health and CMV-seronegative. This sequence joins TRBV4-1 and TRBJ1-4; TRBD1 matches at 7 bases. Material: PBMCs. The CDR3 coding sequence is TGCGCCAGCAGCCAAGAGGGATCCGGGACAGCAGATGAAAAACTGTTTTTT. Amino acid sequence: CASSQEGSGTADEKLFF.